This TCR beta chain was recovered during a study of beta chain features in type 1 diabetes. Trimming pared 0 bases from V and 4 bases from J, leaving 19 bases between. The CDR3 runs 19 residues. Germline loops: CDR1 MGHRA, CDR2 YSYEKL. This clone has only a few counts. No antigen is known for it. Reverse transcribing all isolated RNA meant expressed TCRB transcripts were sequenced. Naive, central memory and regulatory T cell samples yielded roughly 3.6 million reads on average. Produced via immunoSEQ multiplex PCR; TCRdb's table is partial and in-frame only. The data show around 170,000 clones, 8.5% to 10% seen once. The study's findings and limits: Sequencing the cDNA could make cells with high TCR expression show up more than they should. Moderate but significant shortening of TCRB CDR3s was recorded in all four CD4+ subsets from Type 1 diabetes patients. In these data, an HLA type influence on TCRB rearrangement remained unresolved.

The chain uses TRBV4-1 and TRBJ2-6; maybe TRBD1 (6 bases). The sequencing sample was made of central memory CD4+ T cells from blood. The clonotype comes from a woman in her thirties with type 1 diabetes. CDR3 loop: CASSQDNRPGAVGANVLTF. CDR3 nucleotides: TGCGCCAGCAGCCAAGACAACCGGCCAGGGGCCGTAGGGGCCAACGTCCTGACTTTC.